What follows describes a single T cell receptor beta chain. Its antigen is not known. This sample was included in a study of molecular identifiers for immune sequencing clone quantification. Across the whole study: Four of five RNA aliquots from approximately 22,000 or 94,000 naive CD8 T cells were sequenced. Study-wide results and limits: Even with 800,000 to 1,000,000 naive cells present, spiked Jurkat TCR RNA from one cell was reportedly detectable.

This CDR3 has 13 residues. The V gene's germline CDR1 is LNHDA and CDR2 SQIVND (reference sequence). The V and J ends lost 1 base and 7 bases, in that order; junction bases with no gene match: 1. Both previously described methods and listed TCR primers were employed to make bulk TCR libraries. TCRdb ran MiXCR on the PCR reads and lists one entry per CDR3 protein. The repertoire consists of about 500,000 distinct CDR3 sequences, with over 20% occurring once and the leading ten covering 0.7% to 0.95%. The chain has TRBV19 and TRBJ2-1; 7 bases are shared with TRBD2. Sequences were obtained from naive CD8+ T cells from blood, with Jurkat cell RNA spiked in. This sample's subset: FACS-sorted CD8+CD4-CCR7+CD45RA+ naive T cells. This TCR was sampled from a human donor in good health. Some libraries in this study had Jurkat cell RNA spiked in. CDR3 nucleotides: TGTGCCAGTAGTATAGGGGGGGGGAATGAGCAGTTCTTC. Translating it yields CASSIGGGNEQFF.